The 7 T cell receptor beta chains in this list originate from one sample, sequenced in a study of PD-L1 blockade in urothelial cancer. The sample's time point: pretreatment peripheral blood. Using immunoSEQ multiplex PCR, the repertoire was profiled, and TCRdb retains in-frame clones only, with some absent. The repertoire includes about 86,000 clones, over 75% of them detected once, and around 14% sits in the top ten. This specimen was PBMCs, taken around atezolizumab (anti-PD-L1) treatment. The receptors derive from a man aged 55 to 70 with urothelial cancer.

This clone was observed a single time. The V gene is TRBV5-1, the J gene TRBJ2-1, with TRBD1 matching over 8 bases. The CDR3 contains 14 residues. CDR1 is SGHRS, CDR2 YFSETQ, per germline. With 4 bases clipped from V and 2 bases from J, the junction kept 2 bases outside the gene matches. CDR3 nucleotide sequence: TGCGCCAGCAGCCAGGACAGGGCCTACAATGAGCAGTTCTTC. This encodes CASSQDRAYNEQFF.

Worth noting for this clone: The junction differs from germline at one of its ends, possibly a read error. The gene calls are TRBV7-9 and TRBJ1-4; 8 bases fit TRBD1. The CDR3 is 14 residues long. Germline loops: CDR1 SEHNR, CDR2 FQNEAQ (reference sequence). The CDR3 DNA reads TGTGCCAGCAGCTCAAACAACGGACAGGGCCCGGCCGTTTTT. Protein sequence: CASSSNNGQGPAVF.

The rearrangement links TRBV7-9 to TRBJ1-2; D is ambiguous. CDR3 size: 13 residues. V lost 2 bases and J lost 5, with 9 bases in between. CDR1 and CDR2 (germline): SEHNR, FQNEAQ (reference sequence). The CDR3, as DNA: TGTGCCAGCAGCTTACGAGCTACGTATGGCTACACCTTC. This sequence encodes CASSLRATYGYTF.

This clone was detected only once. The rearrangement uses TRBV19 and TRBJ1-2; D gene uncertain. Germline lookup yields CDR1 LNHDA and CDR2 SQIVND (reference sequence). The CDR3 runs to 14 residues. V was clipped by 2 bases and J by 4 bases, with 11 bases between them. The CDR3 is CASSIREGSYGYTF. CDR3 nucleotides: TGTGCCAGTAGTATAAGGGAGGGTAGCTATGGCTACACCTTC.

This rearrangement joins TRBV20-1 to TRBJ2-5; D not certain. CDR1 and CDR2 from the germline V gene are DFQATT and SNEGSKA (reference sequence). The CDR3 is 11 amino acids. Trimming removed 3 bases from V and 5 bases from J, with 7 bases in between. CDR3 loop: CSASLPETQYF. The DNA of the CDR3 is TGCAGTGCTAGCCTTCCCGAGACCCAGTACTTC.

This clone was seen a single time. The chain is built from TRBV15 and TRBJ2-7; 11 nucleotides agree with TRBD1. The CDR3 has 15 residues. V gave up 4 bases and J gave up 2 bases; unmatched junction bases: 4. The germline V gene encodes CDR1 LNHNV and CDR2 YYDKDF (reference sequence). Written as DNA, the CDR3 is TGTGCCACCAGCACCCCGGGACAGGGGGCCTACGAGCAGTACTTC. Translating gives CATSTPGQGAYEQYF.

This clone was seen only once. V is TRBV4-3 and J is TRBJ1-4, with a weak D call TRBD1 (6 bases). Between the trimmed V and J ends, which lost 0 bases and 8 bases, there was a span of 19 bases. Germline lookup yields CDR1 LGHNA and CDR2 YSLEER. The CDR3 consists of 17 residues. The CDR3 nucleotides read TGCGCCAGCAGCCAAGAAGGGAGCTGGGGGGGCGGCGAAAAACTGTTTTTT. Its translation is CASSQEGSWGGGEKLFF.